This T cell receptor (beta chain) was identified in a study of blood T cells in healthy people across ages. The germline V gene has CDR1 SQVTM and CDR2 ANQGSEA. The CDR3 contains 14 residues. Trimming took 3 bases from V and 3 from J, leaving 12 bases between them. As to this clonotype: Antigen: not known. This clone may be a read error of a much larger clone one base away.

A second PCR, run for roughly 7 to 11 cycles, used a sample-barcoded 5' primer plus a J-beta primer mix. Each CDR3 protein is one row after TCRdb ran MiXCR on the 5' RACE reads. The sample has 750,000 to 1,000,000 distinct CDR3 sequences, almost 30% seen once. Study-wide points: Both higher diversity and more naive CD4+ cells marked long-lived donors when set against aged donors.

This same sample was also part of a study on T cells of mothers and their children. As reported in that work: At around 1.5 ug per 15 ul, all of the extracted RNA went into cDNA synthesis. Slightly higher but non-significant overlap marked related mother-child pairs versus unrelated pairs.

The chain joins TRBV29-1 to TRBJ2-1; possible D gene TRBD2, 6 bases. This TCR was recovered from a middle-aged woman in good health. Sequencing was carried out using blood. The CDR3 reads CSVEEGTFYNEQFF. The CDR3 DNA is TGCAGCGTTGAGGAGGGGACCTTCTACAATGAGCAGTTCTTC.